One sample yielded the 9 T cell receptor beta chains listed below, sequenced in a study of blood T cells in healthy people across ages. For the second PCR, which ran for 7 to 11 cycles, a sample-barcoded 5' primer and a J-beta primer mix were used. TCRdb reprocessed the 5' RACE reads via MiXCR and lists one record per CDR3 protein. Here the sample spans approximately 1.5 million distinct CDR3 sequences, around 36% being singletons. The sample consisted of blood. These receptors were obtained from a woman aged 30 to 39 in good health.

This clonotype has more than one count but fewer than ten. V is TRBV5-4 and J is TRBJ2-1; TRBD2 agrees at 12 bases. The CDR3 is 15 amino acids. From germline, CDR1 is SGHNT and CDR2 YYREEE (reference sequence). J lost 9 bases, V lost 4 bases, and 8 bases had no gene match. Here the CDR3 DNA reads TGTGCCAGCAGCAGCGCTAGCGGGGGGGCCCTTGAGCAGTTCTTC. Protein product: CASSSASGGALEQFF. Full variable domain (remainder filled in from reference TRBV5-4 and TRBJ2-1): ETGVTQSPTHLIKTRGQQVTLRCSSQSGHNTVSWYQQALGQGPQFIFQYYREEENGRGNFPPRFSGLQFPNYSSELNVNALELDDSALYLCASSSASGGALEQFFGPGTRLTVL.

The chain couples TRBV5-4 to TRBJ2-5; tentatively, D is TRBD2 (6 bases). Germline V gene sequence: CDR1 SGHNT, CDR2 YYREEE (reference sequence). V dropped 4 bases and J dropped 5 bases, with 18 bases sitting between them. This CDR3 has 15 residues. The CDR3 region is CASSLVPGERETQYF. Here the CDR3 DNA reads TGTGCCAGCAGCCTTGTTCCGGGGGAGAGGGAGACCCAGTACTTC. The variable domain in full, with the rest retrieved from reference TRBV5-4 and TRBJ2-5, is ETGVTQSPTHLIKTRGQQVTLRCSSQSGHNTVSWYQQALGQGPQFIFQYYREEENGRGNFPPRFSGLQFPNYSSELNVNALELDDSALYLCASSLVPGERETQYFGPGTRLLVL.

Worth noting for this clonotype: At one boundary the junction diverges from the germline segment, which might be a read error. The chain recombines TRBV25-1 with TRBJ2-1; the D is unclear. Germline CDR1 and CDR2: MGHDK and SYGVNS. The CDR3 contains 16 residues. CDR3 loop: CTSSELRSTTYNEQFF. DNA for the CDR3: TGTACCAGCAGTGAATTGAGATCGACCACCTACAATGAGCAGTTCTTC.

This clonotype occurred a few times. The chain joins TRBV3-1 to TRBJ2-7, with 8 nucleotides matching TRBD2. Germline V gene data show CDR1 as LGHDT and CDR2 as YNNKEL (reference sequence). Trimming cost V 4 bases and J 5 bases; bases outside gene matches: 4. The length of the CDR3 is 13 residues. The CDR3 sequence is CASSLAGQDEQYF. CDR3 DNA: TGTGCCAGCAGCCTAGCGGGACAAGACGAGCAGTACTTC.

This clonotype turned up a few times. V usage is TRBV25-1 and J usage is TRBJ2-1; 11 nucleotides align to TRBD1. V lost 1 base and J lost 4; bases outside the gene matches: 3. CDR1 is MGHDK, CDR2 SYGVNS, per germline. The CDR3 length is 16 residues. The CDR3 DNA reads TGTGCCAGCAGTGAATTGGGGACAGGGGGGTACAATGAGCAGTTCTTC. Translating it yields CASSELGTGGYNEQFF.

This clonotype showed up just a few times. The junction departs from germline at one end; a sequencing error may be responsible. The chain couples TRBV20-1 to TRBJ2-5; 9 nucleotides line up with TRBD1. In germline, CDR1 is DFQATT, CDR2 SNEGSKA (reference sequence). The CDR3 contains 14 residues. CDR3 in amino acids: CSAPPGTGQEAQYF. DNA for the CDR3: TGCAGTGCACCCCCCGGGACAGGGCAAGAGGCCCAGTACTTC.

This CDR3 reads CSARTGGSREQYF. The CDR3 nucleotides read TGCAGTGCTAGGACCGGGGGCAGTCGCGAGCAGTACTTC. The gene calls are TRBV20-1 and TRBJ2-7; either TRBD1 or TRBD2 may fit D (6 bases each). The CDR3 is 13 residues long. V was pared by 3 bases and J by 6 bases, with 15 bases between. CDR1 and CDR2 (germline): DFQATT, SNEGSKA (reference sequence).

This clonotype was detected many times. This chain joins TRBV10-3 and TRBJ2-7; TRBD1 agrees at 9 bases. V lost 6 bases and J lost 6; bases outside the gene matches: 9. Germline CDR1 and CDR2: ENHRY and SYGVKD. The CDR3 extends over 14 amino acids. The CDR3 loop is CAISTGTGHGEQYF. In DNA, the CDR3 is TGTGCCATCAGCACCGGGACAGGGCACGGCGAGCAGTACTTC.

The V and J genes are TRBV2 and TRBJ1-2; 7 nucleotides agree with TRBD1. This CDR3 spans 14 amino acids. Germline-derived CDR1 and CDR2 are SNHLY and FYNNEI. Trimming cost V 6 bases and J 6 bases; bases outside gene matches: 10. CDR3 sequence: CASSGDRVRHGYTF. The DNA of the CDR3 is TGTGCCAGCAGCGGTGACAGGGTTCGCCATGGCTACACCTTC.